The 26 T cell receptor beta chains listed next were all sequenced from one sample in a study of OX40 agonist ivuxolimab in advanced cancers. Produced via immunoSEQ multiplex PCR; TCRdb's table is partial and in-frame only. The sample shows approximately 40,000 clones, 65% to 90% of them seen only once. The sample was CD4+ or CD8+ T cells sorted from blood, taken in a trial of the OX40 agonist ivuxolimab. These TCRs come from an adult with an advanced solid tumor such as melanoma, head and neck, liver or kidney cancer.

The chain employs TRBV28 and TRBJ2-5, with 8 bases matching TRBD1. The CDR3 runs 16 residues. V gave up 3 bases and J gave up 3 bases; unmatched junction bases: 9. The germline V gene encodes CDR1 MDHEN and CDR2 SYDVKM. This CDR3 reads CASSLAGGSPEETQYF. The CDR3 DNA is TGTGCCAGCAGTTTGGCAGGGGGCTCTCCCGAAGAGACCCAGTACTTC. Based on the CDR3 plus reference TRBV28 and TRBJ2-5, the full variable domain is DVKVTQSSRYLVKRTGEKVFLECVQDMDHENMFWYRQDPGLGLRLIYFSYDVKMKEKGDIPEGYSVSREKKERFSLILESASTNQTSMYLCASSLAGGSPEETQYFGPGTRLLVL.

The gene calls are TRBV5-4 and TRBJ1-2, with TRBD1 identical over 12 bases. This CDR3 contains 14 residues. Germline lookup yields CDR1 SGHNT and CDR2 YYREEE (reference sequence). The junction had 5 bases not matched to a gene; V was cut back by 3 bases and J by 8 bases. The CDR3 spells CASSWDRGLRGYTF. CDR3 nucleotide sequence: TGTGCCAGCAGCTGGGACAGGGGGCTAAGAGGCTACACCTTC.

The J gene is TRBJ2-7, the V gene TRBV4-1; TRBD2 is a possible D gene (5 bases). Between the trimmed V and J ends, which lost 1 base and 0 bases, there was a span of 13 bases. The CDR3 length is 16 residues. Germline CDR1 is MGHRA and CDR2 is YSYEKL. The CDR3 region is CASSQGTGGGSYEQYF. The DNA of the CDR3 is TGCGCCAGCAGCCAAGGGACTGGCGGCGGCTCCTACGAGCAGTACTTC.

The CDR3 coding sequence is TGTGCCAGCTTGGGGTGGGGGCCAGGCACTGAAGCTTTCTTT. It codes for CASLGWGPGTEAFF. This rearrangement joins TRBV6-5 to TRBJ1-1; TRBD1 might be the D (6 bases). Trimming took 8 bases from V and 4 from J, leaving 17 bases between them. This CDR3 spans 14 amino acids. Germline CDR1 and CDR2: MNHEY and SVGAGI.

As for this clone: This sequence is one base from a far larger clone and is likely a read error. The sample holds other DNA sequences that translate to the same CDR3. The chain has TRBV7-2 and TRBJ2-2, with a weak D call TRBD2 (6 bases). The CDR3 runs to 13 residues. The V end lost 5 bases, the J end lost 6 bases, and 10 bases lay between the germline ends. Per germline, CDR1 SGHTA and CDR2 FQGNSA. The CDR3 spells CASSQGDSGELFF. Written as DNA, the CDR3 is TGTGCCAGCAGCCAAGGGGACTCCGGGGAGCTGTTTTTT.

Only one count was recorded for this clone. The V and J genes are TRBV4-1 and TRBJ2-5; TRBD2 might be the D (6 bases). CDR3 size: 18 residues. The V gene's germline CDR1 is MGHRA and CDR2 YSYEKL. With 0 bases removed from V and 5 bases from J, the gap between germline ends came to 22 bases. The CDR3 reads CASSQDIISLAGGETQYF. DNA of the CDR3: TGCGCCAGCAGCCAAGATATAATATCTTTAGCTGGGGGGGAGACCCAGTACTTC.

The chain joins TRBV14 to TRBJ2-2; TRBD2 is a possible D gene (7 bases). Trimming stripped 4 bases from V and 0 bases from J, with 12 bases between. The germline V gene has CDR1 SGHDN and CDR2 FVKESK. The CDR3 covers 16 residues. CDR3 loop: CASSRGGRANTGELFF. CDR3 coding DNA: TGTGCCAGCAGCCGGGGGGGCAGGGCGAACACCGGGGAGCTGTTTTTT.

V usage is TRBV27 and J usage is TRBJ1-2; D perhaps matches TRBD1 (6 bases). Germline lookup yields CDR1 MNHEY and CDR2 SMNVEV (reference sequence). V lost 4 bases and J lost 0, with 12 bases in between. CDR3 length: 15 amino acids. The CDR3: CASSSLTGTNYGYTF. CDR3 sequence (DNA): TGTGCCAGCAGTTCACTGACAGGAACTAACTATGGCTACACCTTC.

This clone has a handful of counts. The chain is built from TRBV28 and TRBJ1-5; possibly TRBD1 for D (5 bases). CDR1 is MDHEN and CDR2 is SYDVKM in the germline V gene. V gave up 5 bases and J gave up 0 bases, with 11 bases separating them. CDR3 length equals 15 residues. The CDR3 spells CASSASGYSNQPQHF. CDR3 coding DNA: TGTGCCAGCAGTGCCTCAGGGTATAGCAATCAGCCCCAGCATTTT. Based on the CDR3 plus reference TRBV28 and TRBJ1-5, the full variable domain is DVKVTQSSRYLVKRTGEKVFLECVQDMDHENMFWYRQDPGLGLRLIYFSYDVKMKEKGDIPEGYSVSREKKERFSLILESASTNQTSMYLCASSASGYSNQPQHFGDGTRLSIL.

CDR3 DNA sequence: TGTGCCAGCAGTTACAGGGAAACTAGCACAGATACGCAGTATTTT. Translation gives CASSYRETSTDTQYF. This sequence joins TRBV7-2 and TRBJ2-3, with D possibly matching TRBD1 (6 bases). The CDR3 is 15 residues long. Germline V gene data show CDR1 as SGHTA and CDR2 as FQGNSA. V dropped 6 bases and J dropped 0 bases, with 13 bases sitting between them. The whole variable domain, remainder taken from reference TRBV7-2 and TRBJ2-3, is GAGVSQSPSNKVTEKGKDVELRCDPISGHTALYWYRQSLGQGLEFLIYFQGNSAPDKSGLPSDRFSAERTGGSVSTLTIQRTQQEDSAVYLCASSYRETSTDTQYFGPGTRLTVL.

The rearrangement uses TRBV11-2 and TRBJ2-1, with 10 bases identical to TRBD2. The CDR3 consists of 17 residues. CDR1 and CDR2 (germline): SGHAT, FQNNGV. Trimming took 2 bases from V and 0 from J; bases not matched to a gene: 4. The CDR3 protein is CASSLRASGSSYNEQFF. The CDR3 coding sequence is TGTGCCAGCAGCTTAAGGGCTAGCGGGAGCTCCTACAATGAGCAGTTCTTC.

This chain links TRBV27 with TRBJ1-6; the D is unclear. Germline CDR1 reads MNHEY; CDR2 reads SMNVEV (reference sequence). V lost 1 base to trimming and J lost 0 bases, with 19 bases between them. This CDR3 is 20 amino acids long. In nucleotides, the CDR3 is TGTGCCAGCAGTTTATGGAGCAGCTCCTCCTGGAGCTCCTATAATTCACCCCTCCACTTT. Its protein product is CASSLWSSSSWSSYNSPLHF.

The J gene is TRBJ2-7, the V gene TRBV4-1; D gene ambiguous. Germline CDR1 reads MGHRA; CDR2 reads YSYEKL. CDR3 length: 16 residues. The V and J ends lost 0 bases and 1 base respectively, with 13 bases between them. CDR3 nucleotide sequence: TGCGCCAGCAGCCAAGACCCCGTTGAGGAGTCCTACGAGCAGTACTTC. Translation: CASSQDPVEESYEQYF.

This chain links TRBV28 with TRBJ2-1; 11 bases fit TRBD2. The CDR3 is 15 amino acids. The V and J ends lost 6 bases and 8 bases, in that order; junction bases with no gene match: 9. Germline-derived CDR1 and CDR2 are MDHEN and SYDVKM. For the CDR3, the DNA is TGTGCCAGCAGGCCCCTAGCGGGAGGAACCCATGAGCAGTTCTTC. Protein product: CASRPLAGGTHEQFF.

The rearrangement joins TRBV6-5 to TRBJ2-3; tentatively, D is TRBD2 (5 bases). The CDR3 sequence is 16 residues long. The germline V and J ends were trimmed by 2 bases and 2 bases, with 14 bases remaining between them. Germline assignment: CDR1 MNHEY and CDR2 SVGAGI. CDR3 region: CASSYGISGNTDTQYF. CDR3 in DNA: TGTGCCAGCAGTTACGGGATCAGCGGCAACACAGATACGCAGTATTTT.

The chain is built from TRBV7-9 and TRBJ1-3; D is perhaps TRBD1 (6 bases). The germline V gene has CDR1 SEHNR and CDR2 FQNEAQ (reference sequence). The CDR3 has 16 residues. Trimming removed 4 bases from V and 1 base from J, with 14 bases in between. CDR3 amino acids: CASSSSTGLSGNTIYF. As DNA, the CDR3 is TGTGCCAGCAGCTCCTCGACAGGACTATCTGGAAACACCATATATTTT.

The gene calls are TRBV5-1 and TRBJ2-7; 14 bases agree with TRBD2. The junction had 24 bases not matched to a gene; V was cut back by 10 bases and J by 0 bases. The CDR3 totals 21 residues. In germline, CDR1 is SGHRS, CDR2 YFSETQ. CDR3 coding DNA: TGCGCCGGATGGGATAGGGACAGGGGACTAGCGGGAGCTCCGAGCTCCTACGAGCAGTACTTC. The encoded protein is CAGWDRDRGLAGAPSSYEQYF. Together with reference TRBV5-1 and TRBJ2-7, the CDR3 gives the full variable domain: KAGVTQTPRYLIKTRGQQVTLSCSPISGHRSVSWYQQTPGQGLQFLFEYFSETQRNKGNFPGRFSGRQFSNSRSEMNVSTLELGDSALYLCAGWDRDRGLAGAPSSYEQYFGPGTRLTVT.

This sequence joins TRBV7-2 and TRBJ2-2; no firm D call. Germline V CDR1 and CDR2: SGHTA, FQGNSA. The CDR3 runs 15 residues. The V gene lost 3 bases and the J gene lost 3 bases, with 11 bases spanning the gap. The DNA of the CDR3 is TGTGCCAGCAGCTTCATGGGATCGTACACCGGGGAGCTGTTTTTT. The encoded protein is CASSFMGSYTGELFF. The full variable domain, completed using reference TRBV7-2 and TRBJ2-2, is GAGVSQSPSNKVTEKGKDVELRCDPISGHTALYWYRQSLGQGLEFLIYFQGNSAPDKSGLPSDRFSAERTGGSVSTLTIQRTQQEDSAVYLCASSFMGSYTGELFFGEGSRLTVL.

J is TRBJ2-7 and V is TRBV7-6; TRBD1 matches 7 bases. The CDR3 length is 14 residues. The V segment lost 1 base and the J segment 5 bases; nucleotides outside the gene matches: 5. Per germline, CDR1 SGHVS and CDR2 FNYEAQ. DNA of the CDR3: TGTGCCAGCAGCTTAGGACAGGGTTCGAACGAGCAGTACTTC. Amino acid sequence: CASSLGQGSNEQYF. The full variable domain, completed using reference TRBV7-6 and TRBJ2-7, is GAGVSQSPRYKVTKRGQDVALRCDPISGHVSLYWYRQALGQGPEFLTYFNYEAQQDKSGLPNDRFSAERPEGSISTLTIQRTEQRDSAMYRCASSLGQGSNEQYFGPGTRLTVT.

The chain carries TRBV9 and TRBJ2-7; the D is unclear. The length of the CDR3 is 13 residues. Trimming stripped 0 bases from V and 1 base from J, with 5 bases between. CDR1 is SGDLS, CDR2 YYNGEE, per germline. The CDR3 spells CASSVGASYEQYF. DNA for the CDR3: TGTGCCAGCAGCGTAGGCGCGTCCTACGAGCAGTACTTC. Looking up the rest from reference TRBV9 and TRBJ2-7 gives the full variable domain: DSGVTQTPKHLITATGQRVTLRCSPRSGDLSVYWYQQSLDQGLQFLIQYYNGEERAKGNILERFSAQQFPDLHSELNLSSLELGDSALYFCASSVGASYEQYFGPGTRLTVT.

This rearrangement joins TRBV5-1 to TRBJ2-4, with D hard to call. V was cut by 1 base and J by 0 bases, with 14 bases left in between. Germline loops: CDR1 SGHRS, CDR2 YFSETQ. The CDR3 covers 17 residues. CDR3 sequence reads: CASSLFPADVAKNIQYF. CDR3 in DNA: TGCGCCAGCAGCTTGTTTCCGGCAGACGTAGCCAAAAACATTCAGTACTTC.

The rearrangement uses TRBV5-8 and TRBJ1-1; TRBD1 might be the D (6 bases). Germline CDR1 SGHTS, CDR2 YDEGEE. The CDR3 is made up of 16 amino acids. V dropped 3 bases and J dropped 5 bases, with 20 bases sitting between them. CDR3 sequence reads: CASSSRMGAGGTEAFF. DNA for the CDR3: TGTGCCAGCAGCTCCCGGATGGGGGCGGGGGGGACTGAAGCTTTCTTT.

In this sample, this clone is medium-sized. The chain combines TRBV5-6 with TRBJ2-2, with D perhaps matching TRBD1 or TRBD2 (6 bases each). Deletions cut 1 base from V and 4 bases from J, with 14 bases between. There are 16 residues in the CDR3. Germline V lookup: CDR1 SGHDT, CDR2 YYEEEE. CDR3 amino acids: CASSLRRGGTTGELFF. CDR3 DNA sequence: TGTGCCAGCAGCTTGAGGCGAGGGGGGACCACCGGGGAGCTGTTTTTT.

The chain employs TRBV7-3 and TRBJ2-1, with 11 bases lining up with TRBD2. V shed 5 bases, J shed 7 bases, and the junction held 7 bases outside the gene matches. CDR1 SGHTA and CDR2 FQGTGA come from the germline V gene. This CDR3 spans 15 amino acids. CDR3 region: CASSPGLAAFNEQFF. The CDR3 region has the DNA TGTGCCAGCAGCCCGGGACTAGCGGCCTTTAATGAGCAGTTCTTC.

V and J are TRBV10-3 and TRBJ1-2; D is uncertain. Trimming stripped 4 bases from V and 0 bases from J, with 12 bases between. The germline CDR1 and CDR2 sequences are ENHRY and SYGVKD. The CDR3 runs 15 residues. CDR3 sequence: CAISAQFVSNYGYTF. CDR3 in DNA: TGTGCCATCAGTGCCCAGTTTGTATCTAACTATGGCTACACCTTC.

The J gene is TRBJ2-5, the V gene TRBV7-9; the D is unclear. Germline V gene lookup returns CDR1 SEHNR and CDR2 FQNEAQ (reference sequence). The V gene lost 5 bases and the J gene lost 5 bases, with 9 bases spanning the gap. The CDR3 extends over 12 amino acids. The CDR3 sequence is CASSLPLETQYF. CDR3 bases: TGTGCCAGCAGCCTACCTCTGGAGACCCAGTACTTC.